Presented here are 17 T cell receptor beta chains from one specimen sequenced in a study of robustness of blood B and T cell sequencing. A 5' template-switch oligo added a universal priming site during cDNA synthesis. Each cDNA molecule was tagged by a 12-nucleotide random UMI. TCRdb processed the PCR reads anew with MiXCR; each CDR3 protein has one entry. The profile covers 1,500 to 2,000 distinct CDR3 sequences, with around three quarters appearing a single time and under 45% taken by the ten largest. Instead of genomic DNA, mRNA was used to measure TCR beta repertoires. Sequencing used peripheral blood. All receptors come from a human donor in good health.

Relative to its sample, this clonotype is large. The V call is TRBV12-3 or TRBV12-4, the J call TRBJ1-1, with D possibly TRBD1 on 5 matching bases. This CDR3 has 14 residues. V was clipped by 4 bases and J by 5 bases, with 14 bases between them. CDR3 in amino acids: CASSWDAHGTEAFF. As DNA, the CDR3 is TGTGCCAGCAGTTGGGACGCCCACGGGACTGAAGCTTTCTTT.

CDR3 region: CAISEREVDGYTF. CDR3 DNA sequence: TGTGCCATCAGTGAGAGGGAGGTTGATGGCTACACCTTC. This chain connects TRBV10-3 to TRBJ1-2; D remains ambiguous. Looked up from germline, CDR1 is ENHRY and CDR2 is SYGVKD. CDR3 size: 13 residues. V gave up 2 bases and J gave up 6 bases, with 10 bases separating them.

The rearrangement uses TRBV11-3 and TRBJ2-7; D gene unclear. V was trimmed by 1 base and J by 2 bases, leaving 6 bases between them. CDR1 and CDR2 from the germline V gene are SGHNT and YENEEA. The CDR3 has 13 amino acids. The CDR3 is CASSLGGTYEQYF. The DNA for the CDR3 is TGTGCCAGCAGCTTAGGGGGTACCTACGAGCAGTACTTC.

The rearrangement links TRBV20-1 to TRBJ2-3; 10 bases align to TRBD2. The junction had 5 bases not matched to a gene; V was cut back by 6 bases and J by 5 bases. The CDR3 is made up of 13 amino acids. The germline V gene encodes CDR1 DFQATT and CDR2 SNEGSKA (reference sequence). CDR3 sequence (DNA): TGCAGTGCGCTACTAGCGGGGCAAGATACGCAGTATTTT. It specifies CSALLAGQDTQYF.

This sequence joins TRBV9 and TRBJ1-6, with a tentative D call TRBD1 (6 bases). CDR1 and CDR2 from the germline V gene are SGDLS and YYNGEE. The length of the CDR3 is 15 residues. The ends were cut back, 3 bases at V and 7 bases at J, with 14 bases in the middle. CDR3 DNA sequence: TGTGCCAGCAGCGCCCTCGGGACACCAAATTCACCCCTCCACTTT. Translated, it gives CASSALGTPNSPLHF.

The chain links TRBV20-1 to TRBJ1-1; perhaps TRBD1 as D (6 bases). This CDR3 spans 15 amino acids. CDR1 and CDR2 (germline): DFQATT, SNEGSKA (reference sequence). V lost 6 bases and J 1 base, leaving 18 bases between the germline ends. CDR3 DNA: TGCAGTGCCGGGGGGGGGCCCGACAAGAACACTGAAGCTTTCTTT. Translated, it gives CSAGGGPDKNTEAFF.

V and J are TRBV7-6 and TRBJ1-1; D remains ambiguous. CDR3 size: 14 residues. Per the germline V gene, CDR1 is SGHVS and CDR2 is FNYEAQ. V lost 1 base and J 5 bases, leaving 11 bases between the germline ends. CDR3 coding DNA: TGTGCCAGCAGCTTAGGGGGAATAGGGACTGAAGCTTTCTTT. Protein sequence: CASSLGGIGTEAFF.

This clonotype was seen once. The chain has TRBV7-7 and TRBJ1-2; no clear D gene. The CDR3 consists of 16 residues. CDR1 and CDR2 (germline): SSHAT, FNYEAQ (reference sequence). V lost 1 base to trimming and J lost 3 bases, with 15 bases between them. The CDR3 sequence is CASSLVNPQVDYGYTF. Written as DNA, the CDR3 is TGTGCCAGCAGCTTAGTAAACCCGCAGGTCGACTATGGCTACACCTTC.

The chain has TRBV3-1 and TRBJ2-7, with D maybe TRBD2 (6 bases). The CDR3 contains 12 residues. Trimming cost V 0 bases and J 8 bases, with 8 bases left between them. Germline values: CDR1 LGHDT, CDR2 YNNKEL (reference sequence). The CDR3 region has the DNA TGTGCCAGCAGCCAAGATGGGAGGAAGCAGTACTTC. Amino acid sequence: CASSQDGRKQYF.

The sample holds one count of this clonotype. The V call is TRBV6-1, the J call TRBJ1-6; D call uncertain. Germline V gives CDR1 MNHNS, CDR2 SASEGT. The CDR3 covers 16 residues. The ends were cut back, 2 bases at V and 1 base at J, with 9 bases in the middle. CDR3 bases: TGTGCCAGCAGTGAAAGGGCAGGATCCTATAATTCACCCCTCCACTTT. Protein product: CASSERAGSYNSPLHF.

The rearrangement joins TRBV29-1 to TRBJ2-7, with 9 bases that match TRBD1. CDR1 is SQVTM, CDR2 ANQGSEA, per germline. This CDR3 comprises 13 residues. V shed 5 bases and J 0 bases; nucleotides not matched to a gene: 2. CDR3 sequence reads: CSVRTGDSYEQYF. CDR3 bases: TGCAGCGTTAGGACAGGGGACTCCTACGAGCAGTACTTC.

The rearrangement uses TRBV12-3 or TRBV12-4 and TRBJ1-2; D is ambiguous. The CDR3 has 15 amino acids. V was shortened by 5 bases and J by 3 bases, with 16 bases between the two germline ends. The CDR3, as DNA: TGTGCCAGCAGTCGGGGTTCCCCCTTGTACTATGGCTACACCTTC. It codes for CASSRGSPLYYGYTF.

This sequence joins TRBV12-3 or TRBV12-4 and TRBJ1-3; D is undetermined. The CDR3 is 15 residues long. Trimming took off 6 bases at V and 0 bases at J, with 12 bases between the two ends. CDR3 sequence reads: CASSQRLDSGNTIYF. In DNA, the CDR3 is TGTGCCAGCAGCCAAAGACTGGACTCTGGAAACACCATATATTTT.

This chain uses TRBV12-3 or TRBV12-4 with TRBJ1-2; D call uncertain. The CDR3 is made up of 14 amino acids. Trimming pared 2 bases from V and 7 bases from J, leaving 14 bases between. The CDR3 spells CASSLNYGEGGYTF. The CDR3 DNA sequence: TGTGCCAGCAGTTTAAACTATGGGGAGGGTGGCTACACCTTC.

V and J are TRBV5-1 and TRBJ1-4, with D tentatively TRBD1 (5 bases). Germline-derived CDR1 and CDR2 are SGHRS and YFSETQ. CDR3 length: 16 residues. V was shortened by 4 bases and J by 5 bases, with 18 bases between the two germline ends. The DNA for the CDR3 is TGCGCCAGCAGCCCCTCTGGGACTGCAGGGAATGAAAAACTGTTTTTT. Its protein product is CASSPSGTAGNEKLFF.

This clonotype showed up just a few times. The CDR3 reads CASSLPQTRTGFTYEQYF. CDR3 coding DNA: TGCGCCAGCAGCTTGCCCCAAACTCGGACAGGATTCACCTACGAGCAGTACTTC. The chain couples TRBV5-1 to TRBJ2-7, with TRBD1 matching over 7 bases. The germline V gene has CDR1 SGHRS and CDR2 YFSETQ. This CDR3 has 18 amino acids. The V and J ends lost 1 base and 2 bases, in that order; junction bases with no gene match: 15.

The rearrangement uses TRBV12-3 or TRBV12-4 and TRBJ1-2; D unclear. CDR3 length: 13 amino acids. The V and J ends lost 3 bases and 6 bases respectively, with 11 bases between them. CDR3 amino acids: CASSLGEGNGYTF. CDR3 DNA: TGTGCCAGCAGTTTGGGAGAGGGCAATGGCTACACCTTC.